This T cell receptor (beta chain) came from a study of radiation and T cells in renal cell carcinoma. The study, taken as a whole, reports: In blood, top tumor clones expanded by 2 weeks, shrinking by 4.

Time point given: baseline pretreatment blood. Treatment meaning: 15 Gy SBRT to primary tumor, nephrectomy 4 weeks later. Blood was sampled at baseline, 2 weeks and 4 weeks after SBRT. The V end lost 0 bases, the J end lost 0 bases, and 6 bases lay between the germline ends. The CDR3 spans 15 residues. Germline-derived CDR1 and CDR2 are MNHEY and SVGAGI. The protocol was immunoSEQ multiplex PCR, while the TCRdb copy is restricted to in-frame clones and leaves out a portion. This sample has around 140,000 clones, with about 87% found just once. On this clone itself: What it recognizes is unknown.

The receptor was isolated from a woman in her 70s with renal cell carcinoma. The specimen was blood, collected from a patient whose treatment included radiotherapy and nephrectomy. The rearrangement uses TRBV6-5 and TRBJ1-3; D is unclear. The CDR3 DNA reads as TGTGCCAGCAGTTACTCAACCAGCTCTGGAAACACCATATATTTT. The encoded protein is CASSYSTSSGNTIYF.